The 2 T cell receptor beta chains reported below all come from one sample, sequenced in a study of OX40 agonist ivuxolimab in advanced cancers. Data came from immunoSEQ multiplex PCR; TCRdb stores just in-frame clones and leaves some out. Here the sample spans 12,000 or so clones, around 81% being singletons. The sample here was CD4+ or CD8+ T cells sorted from blood, taken in a trial of the OX40 agonist ivuxolimab. The receptors stem from an adult with an advanced solid tumor such as melanoma, head and neck, liver or kidney cancer.

The chain links TRBV27 to TRBJ1-3; weak D call: TRBD1 (5 bases). The CDR3 covers 13 residues. With 5 bases removed from V and 7 bases from J, the gap between germline ends came to 12 bases. Germline CDR1 reads MNHEY; CDR2 reads SMNVEV (reference sequence). CDR3 DNA: TGTGCCAGCAGTCCGCCCGGGGGGAACACCATATATTTT. Its protein product is CASSPPGGNTIYF.

J is TRBJ1-5 and V is TRBV5-4, with a tentative D call TRBD1 (5 bases). Trimming took 4 bases from V and 7 from J, leaving 18 bases between them. The CDR3 is made up of 15 amino acids. Germline V lookup: CDR1 SGHNT, CDR2 YYREEE (reference sequence). The CDR3 reads CASSQDLAGIQPQHF. CDR3 DNA: TGTGCCAGCAGCCAAGATCTGGCAGGGATCCAGCCCCAGCATTTT. The variable domain in full, completed from reference TRBV5-4 and TRBJ1-5, reads ETGVTQSPTHLIKTRGQQVTLRCSSQSGHNTVSWYQQALGQGPQFIFQYYREEENGRGNFPPRFSGLQFPNYSSELNVNALELDDSALYLCASSQDLAGIQPQHFGDGTRLSIL.